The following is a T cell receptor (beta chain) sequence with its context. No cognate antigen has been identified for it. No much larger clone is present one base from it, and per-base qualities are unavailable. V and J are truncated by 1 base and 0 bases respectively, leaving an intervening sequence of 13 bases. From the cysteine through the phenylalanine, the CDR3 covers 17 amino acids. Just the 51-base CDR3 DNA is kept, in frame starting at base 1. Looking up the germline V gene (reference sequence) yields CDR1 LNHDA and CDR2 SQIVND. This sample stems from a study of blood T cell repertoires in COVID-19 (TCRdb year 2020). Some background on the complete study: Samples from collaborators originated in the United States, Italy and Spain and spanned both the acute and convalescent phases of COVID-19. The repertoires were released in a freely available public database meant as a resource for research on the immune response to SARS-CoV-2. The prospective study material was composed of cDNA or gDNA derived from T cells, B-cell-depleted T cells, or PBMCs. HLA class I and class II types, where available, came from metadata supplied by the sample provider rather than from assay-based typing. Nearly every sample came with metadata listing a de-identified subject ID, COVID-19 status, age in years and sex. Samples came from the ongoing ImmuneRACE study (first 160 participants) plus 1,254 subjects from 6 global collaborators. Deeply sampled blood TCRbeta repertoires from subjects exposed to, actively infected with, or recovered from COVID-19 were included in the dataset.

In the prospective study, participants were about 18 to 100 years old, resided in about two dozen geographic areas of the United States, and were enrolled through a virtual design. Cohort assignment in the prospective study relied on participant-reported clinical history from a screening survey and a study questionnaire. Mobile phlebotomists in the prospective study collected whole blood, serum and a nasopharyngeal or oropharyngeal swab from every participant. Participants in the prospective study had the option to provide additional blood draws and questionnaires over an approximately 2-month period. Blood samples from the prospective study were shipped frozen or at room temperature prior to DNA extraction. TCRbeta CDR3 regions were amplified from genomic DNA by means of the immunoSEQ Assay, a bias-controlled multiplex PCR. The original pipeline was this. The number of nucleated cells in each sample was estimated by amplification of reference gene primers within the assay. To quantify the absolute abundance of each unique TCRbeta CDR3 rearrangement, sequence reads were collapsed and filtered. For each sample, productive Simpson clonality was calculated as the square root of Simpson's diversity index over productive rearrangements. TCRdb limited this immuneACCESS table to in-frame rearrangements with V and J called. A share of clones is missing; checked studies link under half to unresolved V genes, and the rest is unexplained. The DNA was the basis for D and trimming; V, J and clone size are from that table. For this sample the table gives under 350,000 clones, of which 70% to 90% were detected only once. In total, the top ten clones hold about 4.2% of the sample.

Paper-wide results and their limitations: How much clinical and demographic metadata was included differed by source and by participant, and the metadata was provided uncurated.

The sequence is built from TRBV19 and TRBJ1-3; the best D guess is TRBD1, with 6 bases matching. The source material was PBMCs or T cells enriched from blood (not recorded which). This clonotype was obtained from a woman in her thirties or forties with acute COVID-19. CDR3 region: CASSIVWTDRSGNTIYF. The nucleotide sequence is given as TGTGCCAGTAGTATAGTATGGACAGACCGCTCTGGAAACACCATATATTTT. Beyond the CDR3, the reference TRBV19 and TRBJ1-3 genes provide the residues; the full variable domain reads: DGGITQSPKYLFRKEGQNVTLSCEQNLNHDAMYWYRQDPGQGLRLIYYSQIVNDFQKGDIAEGYSVSREKKESFPLTVTSAQKNPTAFYLCASSIVWTDRSGNTIYFGEGSWLTVV.